The T cell receptor (beta chain) described here comes from a study of spatial heterogeneity in lung cancer (dated by TCRdb to between 2018 and 2021). Context from the whole study: More beta-chain than alpha-chain transcripts were consistently detected, likely reflecting higher beta-chain transcript abundance. At surgery, hundreds of tumor regions, around 67 matched nontumor lung samples and fewer than 60 PBMC samples were TCR-sequenced for both alpha and beta chains. In the raw uncorrected reads, each unique combination of TCR and UMI appeared more than ten times on average. The study linked features of the TCR repertoire to counts of nonsynonymous mutations, which were determined by whole-exome sequencing of tumor tissue. The study quantitatively compared TCR alpha and beta repertoires across multiple tumor regions, matched nontumor lung and blood in non-small cell lung cancer. What the study reported, not specific to this receptor: Ubiquitous expanded tumor TCRs were detected in blood more often at tumor resection than at routine follow-up. Additional single-cell paired TCR alpha and beta sequencing was considered necessary to confirm, at a functional level, the hypothesis that regional TCRs recognize regional mutations.

Taken from the germline V gene (reference sequence), the CDR1 and CDR2 loops are DFQATT and SNEGSKA. The CDR3 sequence holds 17 residues, the cysteine and phenylalanine included. Of all the DNA, just the CDR3 is kept, 51 bases in frame from base 1. The germline V and J ends show losses of 1 base and 4 bases respectively, and no gene match explains 12 bases of the junction. This clonotype showed up many times. What antigen it recognizes has not been identified. No much larger clone exists at a distance of one base, and base qualities are not known. The time point label on this specimen signifies: sample taken at primary tumor resection. The donors were about 71 patients from the lung TRACERx cohort who had early-stage, untreated non-small cell lung cancer. TCR sequencing used whole RNA extracted from tumor and nontumor lung tissue, or from cryopreserved PBMC samples, without cell sorting. Patients were selected for TCR sequencing only if sufficient RNA was available from at least two tumor regions.

Library construction relied on 5' RACE. Sequencing used a NextSeq 500. The TCR library protocol attached a unique molecular identifier to each TCR cDNA molecule to allow correction of PCR and sequencing errors. Concerning the study's data processing: TCR identification, UMI-based error correction and CDR3 extraction were performed with Decombinator tools. TCRs above a frequency of 2 per 1,000, corresponding to the top 1% of the tumor frequency distribution, were defined as expanded. Renyi diversity was computed with the R vegan package after each repertoire had been subsampled 100 times to 5,000 TCRs. CDR3 similarity networks were constructed using string-kernel similarity of amino acid triplets, with links drawn between CDR3s whose pairwise similarity was above 0.82. TCRdb trimmed the raw reads at Q25, called clones with MiXCR and kept productive beta chains. CDR3 protein duplicates are merged, each entry listing the most common genes and DNA. TCRdb's processing, not the authors', yielded these V and J calls. Within this sample are 20,000 to 30,000 distinct CDR3 sequences, with roughly 4.7% of them counted one time only. The ten largest make up around 5.2% of the sample.

The sequence was obtained from a male donor with early-stage non-small cell lung cancer. Material: PBMCs, obtained at surgery. This chain joins TRBV20-1 to TRBJ2-7, and 11 junctional nucleotides match TRBD2. The CDR3 amino acid sequence is: CSARGRLAGRAAYEQYF. The nucleotides are TGCAGTGCTAGAGGAAGACTAGCGGGGAGGGCTGCGTACGAGCAGTACTTC.